This T cell receptor (beta chain) was identified during a study of blood T cell repertoires in COVID-19. The length of the CDR3 is 16 residues. Germline trimming cut 5 bases from V and 9 bases from J; bases unmatched to any gene: 11. Germline V CDR1 and CDR2: MNHEY, SMNVEV (reference sequence). Study processing details: Reference gene primer amplification in the assay estimated nucleated cell counts. The repertoire was sequenced with immunoSEQ multiplex PCR; TCRdb's copy has only in-frame clones and lacks some. D and trimming were read from the DNA, whereas the V and J calls and clone size are those reported in that table. Among over 250,000 clones listed, 65% to 85% were seen once.

The specimen was peripheral blood. The chain has TRBV27 and TRBJ2-1; 12 nucleotides agree with TRBD1. The TCR sequence derives from a human donor with COVID-19, enrolled during active disease. The donor label of this sample is uncertain. The CDR3 protein is CASSRLAGQGAGEQFF. DNA of the CDR3: TGTGCCAGCAGTCGCCTCGCGGGACAGGGGGCCGGTGAGCAGTTCTTC.